The 21 T cell receptor beta chains in this list originate from one sample, sequenced in a study of radiotherapy plus CTLA-4 blockade in lung cancer. Clones were sequenced by immunoSEQ multiplex PCR, and TCRdb holds only the in-frame ones, with some missing. Of approximately 80,000 clones in the sample, 78% were seen once. The sequencing used peripheral blood, collected from a patient treated with radiotherapy plus ipilimumab. The receptors come from a human donor with non-small cell lung cancer whose response to radiotherapy plus ipilimumab could not be evaluated. Some clones in this sample may be carry-over from other donors' samples.

This clone has a single count. This rearrangement joins TRBV9 to TRBJ2-1; TRBD2 matches 11 bases. The CDR3 loop spans 13 amino acids. The V gene's germline CDR1 is SGDLS and CDR2 YYNGEE. J was trimmed by 9 bases and V by 3 bases; bases with no gene match: 2. As DNA, the CDR3 is TGTGCCAGCAGCGCCGGACTAGCGGGTGAGCAGTTCTTC. Its protein is CASSAGLAGEQFF.

The chain combines TRBV6-1 with TRBJ1-1; D is unclear. Germline V gene data show CDR1 as MNHNS and CDR2 as SASEGT. V gave up 4 bases and J gave up 4 bases, with 10 bases separating them. The CDR3 extends over 13 amino acids. Written as DNA, the CDR3 is TGTGCCAGCAGTGTCGGGATGGGCACTGAAGCTTTCTTT. It specifies CASSVGMGTEAFF.

The chain has TRBV6-5 and TRBJ1-1, with D hard to call. This CDR3 spans 11 amino acids. V was trimmed by 5 bases and J by 6 bases, leaving 7 bases between them. Germline CDR1 reads MNHEY; CDR2 reads SVGAGI. For the CDR3, the DNA is TGTGCCAGCAGTCAAGCTGCTGAAGCTTTCTTT. This codes for CASSQAAEAFF.

This sequence joins TRBV11-2 and TRBJ2-7; D is perhaps TRBD2 (5 bases). V dropped 5 bases and J dropped 0 bases, with 11 bases sitting between them. CDR1 is SGHAT, CDR2 FQNNGV, per germline. CDR3 length equals 14 residues. CDR3 sequence: CASSRIGSSYEQYF. The CDR3 DNA reads as TGTGCCAGCAGCCGCATAGGGAGCTCCTACGAGCAGTACTTC.

CDR3 protein: CASSFLVTGVTEAFF. CDR3 coding DNA: TGTGCCAGCAGCTTCCTCGTCACAGGGGTAACTGAAGCTTTCTTT. The rearrangement uses TRBV11-2 and TRBJ1-1; 7 nucleotides match TRBD1. Germline V lookup: CDR1 SGHAT, CDR2 FQNNGV. The CDR3 contains 15 residues. Trimming took 3 bases from V and 5 from J; bases not matched to a gene: 9.

Details on this clone: The junction does not match germline at one end; this may be a read error. CDR3 sequence (DNA): TGTGCCACCTCAGAGGGCGACGGGCTATTTTTC. Protein product: CATSEGDGLFF. The J gene is TRBJ1-2, the V gene TRBV10-3; D not certain. Germline values: CDR1 ENHRY, CDR2 SYGVKD. The CDR3 is 11 residues long.

In nucleotides, the CDR3 is TGTGCCAGCAGCTTGAGGCAGGCCAAGTATAGCAATCAGCCCCAGCATTTT. Translating gives CASSLRQAKYSNQPQHF. The chain recombines TRBV5-6 with TRBJ1-5; D is uncertain. The V end lost 1 base, the J end lost 0 bases, and 14 bases lay between the germline ends. From germline, CDR1 is SGHDT and CDR2 YYEEEE. The CDR3 contains 17 residues. The full variable domain, completed using reference TRBV5-6 and TRBJ1-5, is DAGVTQSPTHLIKTRGQQVTLRCSPKSGHDTVSWYQQALGQGPQFIFQYYEEEERQRGNFPDRFSGHQFPNYSSELNVNALLLGDSALYLCASSLRQAKYSNQPQHFGDGTRLSIL.

The CDR3 reads CASSLRQGGNYGYTF. DNA of the CDR3: TGTGCCAGCAGCCTTCGACAGGGCGGAAACTATGGCTACACCTTC. V gene TRBV14 combines with J gene TRBJ1-2; 7 positions agree with TRBD1. CDR1 is SGHDN, CDR2 FVKESK, per germline. CDR3 length equals 15 residues. J was trimmed by 2 bases and V by 4 bases; bases with no gene match: 7.

The genes are TRBV5-4 and TRBJ2-7; 8 bases match TRBD2. The CDR3 is made up of 14 amino acids. Trimming removed 2 bases from V and 5 bases from J; junction bases left unmatched: 6. Germline V gives CDR1 SGHNT, CDR2 YYREEE (reference sequence). This CDR3 reads CASSFRGGINEQYF. In nucleotides, the CDR3 is TGTGCCAGCAGCTTCCGCGGGGGGATAAACGAGCAGTACTTC.

This clone has just a few counts. V usage is TRBV27 and J usage is TRBJ2-2; tentatively, D is TRBD1 (6 bases). CDR1 is MNHEY, CDR2 SMNVEV, per germline (reference sequence). V gave up 3 bases and J gave up 4 bases, with 15 bases separating them. There are 16 residues in the CDR3. CDR3 in amino acids: CASSFLRGRGTGELFF. CDR3 DNA sequence: TGTGCCAGCAGTTTCCTCAGGGGTAGAGGCACCGGGGAGCTGTTTTTT.

The gene calls are TRBV5-6 and TRBJ2-3; the match to TRBD2 covers 8 bases. Germline CDR1 and CDR2: SGHDT and YYEEEE. The CDR3 sequence is 14 residues long. After removal of 2 bases from V and 3 bases from J, the junction contained 2 bases not matched to a gene. The CDR3: CASSFGGGTDTQYF. For the CDR3, the DNA is TGTGCCAGCAGCTTCGGCGGGGGGACAGATACGCAGTATTTT.

The chain joins TRBV5-1 to TRBJ2-1, with TRBD2 identical over 13 bases. The CDR3 is 15 residues long. CDR1 and CDR2 (germline): SGHRS, YFSETQ. V trimming: 4 bases; J trimming: 4 bases; junction bases outside the gene matches: 2. For the CDR3, the DNA is TGCGCCAGCAGCCCGGGACTAGCGGGATACAATGAGCAGTTCTTC. Residues: CASSPGLAGYNEQFF.

J is TRBJ1-6 and V is TRBV4-1; TRBD1 is a possible D gene (5 bases). From germline, CDR1 is MGHRA and CDR2 YSYEKL. CDR3 length: 14 amino acids. Trimming shortened V by 0 bases and J by 14 bases, and 14 bases separated the two germline ends. The CDR3 DNA sequence: TGCGCCAGCAGCCAAGACCGGGGGGTAGGGGCCCTCCACTTT. This translates into CASSQDRGVGALHF.

V and J are TRBV15 and TRBJ1-4, with D possibly TRBD1 on 6 matching bases. V shed 4 bases and J shed 8 bases, with 14 bases lying between them. CDR1 and CDR2 from the germline V gene are LNHNV and YYDKDF (reference sequence). This CDR3 has 14 amino acids. The CDR3 nucleotides are TGTGCCACCAGCAAGGACAGAACAAAAGAAAAACTGTTTTTT. Translating gives CATSKDRTKEKLFF. Complete variable domain (other parts from reference TRBV15 and TRBJ1-4): DAMVIQNPRYQVTQFGKPVTLSCSQTLNHNVMYWYQQKSSQAPKLLFHYYDKDFNNEADTPDNFQSRRPNTSFCFLDIRSPGLGDTAMYLCATSKDRTKEKLFFGSGTQLSVL.

The genes are TRBV27 and TRBJ1-1; 10 bases are shared with TRBD1. This CDR3 region has 16 residues. Germline loops: CDR1 MNHEY, CDR2 SMNVEV (reference sequence). V gave up 5 bases and J gave up 3 bases; unmatched junction bases: 9. In nucleotides, the CDR3 is TGTGCCAGCAGTACAGACAGGGGGCGCGAGGACACTGAAGCTTTCTTT. Protein sequence: CASSTDRGREDTEAFF.

The chain recombines TRBV6-1 with TRBJ2-1, with D tentatively TRBD1 (5 bases). The V end lost 0 bases, the J end lost 5 bases, and 11 bases lay between the germline ends. Germline CDR1 and CDR2: MNHNS and SASEGT. The CDR3 covers 15 residues. CDR3 nucleotide sequence: TGTGCCAGCAGTGAAGCTTTGGCAGGGAACAATGAGCAGTTCTTC. This gives the protein CASSEALAGNNEQFF.

This chain uses TRBV27 with TRBJ2-5; TRBD2 matches 10 bases. The CDR3 consists of 15 residues. CDR1 is MNHEY, CDR2 SMNVEV, per germline (reference sequence). V was clipped by 2 bases and J by 6 bases; unmatched bases: 6. The CDR3 protein is CASSLSGGAGKTQYF. The CDR3 region has the DNA TGTGCCAGCAGTTTAAGCGGGGGGGCAGGGAAGACCCAGTACTTC.

This clone occurred a few times. V usage is TRBV7-9 and J usage is TRBJ1-1; 7 nucleotides agree with TRBD1. The CDR3 runs to 13 residues. Germline V lookup: CDR1 SEHNR, CDR2 FQNEAQ (reference sequence). Trimming removed 6 bases from V and 5 bases from J; junction bases left unmatched: 6. The CDR3 spells CASRPTGATEAFF. In DNA form, the CDR3 reads TGTGCCAGCAGACCTACAGGGGCGACTGAAGCTTTCTTT.

This rearrangement joins TRBV5-5 to TRBJ2-2; D is unresolved. This CDR3 region has 15 residues. The germline V and J ends were trimmed by 1 base and 0 bases, with 7 bases remaining between them. Germline lookup yields CDR1 SGHKS and CDR2 YYEKEE (reference sequence). CDR3 loop: CASSLRQANTGELFF. In nucleotides, the CDR3 is TGTGCCAGCAGCTTGAGGCAGGCGAACACCGGGGAGCTGTTTTTT.

The chain couples TRBV27 to TRBJ2-2, with TRBD1 matching 8 bases. This CDR3 comprises 16 residues. The J segment lost 8 bases and the V segment lost 6 bases, leaving 14 bases of the junction unmatched. CDR1 is MNHEY, CDR2 SMNVEV, per germline (reference sequence). The CDR3 region is CASRSQHWTGWGELFF. The CDR3 DNA sequence: TGTGCCAGCAGGAGCCAGCATTGGACAGGGTGGGGGGAGCTGTTTTTT.

The chain uses TRBV30 and TRBJ2-7; 7 bases are shared with TRBD1. Germline V CDR1 and CDR2: GTSNPN, SVGIG (reference sequence). This CDR3 is built from 14 residues. V shed 0 bases and J 5 bases; nucleotides not matched to a gene: 7. The CDR3 reads CAWSVLQGLDEQYF. The CDR3 bases are TGTGCCTGGAGTGTCCTACAGGGGCTCGACGAGCAGTACTTC. Using reference TRBV30 and TRBJ2-7 for the parts outside the CDR3, the full variable domain is SQTIHQWPATLVQPVGSPLSLECTVEGTSNPNLYWYRQAAGRGLQLLFYSVGIGQISSEVPQNLSASRPQDRQFILSSKKLLLSDSGFYLCAWSVLQGLDEQYFGPGTRLTVT.